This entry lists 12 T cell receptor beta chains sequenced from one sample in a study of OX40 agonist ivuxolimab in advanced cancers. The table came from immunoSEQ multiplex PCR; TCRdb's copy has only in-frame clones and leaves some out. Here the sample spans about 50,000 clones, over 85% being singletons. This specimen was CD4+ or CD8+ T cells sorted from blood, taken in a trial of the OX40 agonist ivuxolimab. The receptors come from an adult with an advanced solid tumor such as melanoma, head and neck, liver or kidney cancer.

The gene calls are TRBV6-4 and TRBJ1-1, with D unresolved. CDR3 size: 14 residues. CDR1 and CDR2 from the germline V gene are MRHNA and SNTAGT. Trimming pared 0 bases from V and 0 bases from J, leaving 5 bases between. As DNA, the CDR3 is TGTGCCAGCAGTGACTCTGGACTGAACACTGAAGCTTTCTTT. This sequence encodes CASSDSGLNTEAFF.

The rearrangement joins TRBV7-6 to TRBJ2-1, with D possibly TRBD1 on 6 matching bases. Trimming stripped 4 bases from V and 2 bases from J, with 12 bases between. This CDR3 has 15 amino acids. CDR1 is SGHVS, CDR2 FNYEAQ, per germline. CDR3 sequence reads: CASSSRQETYNEQFF. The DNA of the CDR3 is TGTGCCAGCAGCTCGAGACAGGAAACCTACAATGAGCAGTTCTTC.

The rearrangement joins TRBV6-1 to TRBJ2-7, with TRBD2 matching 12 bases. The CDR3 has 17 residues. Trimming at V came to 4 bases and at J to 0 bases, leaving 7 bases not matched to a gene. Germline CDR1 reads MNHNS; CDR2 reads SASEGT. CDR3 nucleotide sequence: TGTGCCAGCAGTGGTACTAGCGGGAGGACAATCTCCTACGAGCAGTACTTC. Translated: CASSGTSGRTISYEQYF.

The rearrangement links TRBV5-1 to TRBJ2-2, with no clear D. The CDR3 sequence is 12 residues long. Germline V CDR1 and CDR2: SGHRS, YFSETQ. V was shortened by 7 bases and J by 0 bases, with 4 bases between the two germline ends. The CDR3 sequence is CASSANTGELFF. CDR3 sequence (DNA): TGCGCCAGCTCCGCGAACACCGGGGAGCTGTTTTTT.

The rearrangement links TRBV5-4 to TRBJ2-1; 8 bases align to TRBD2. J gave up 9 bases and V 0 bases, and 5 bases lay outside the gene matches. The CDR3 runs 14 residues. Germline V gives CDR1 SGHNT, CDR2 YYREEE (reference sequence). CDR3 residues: CASSLGSGIVEQFF. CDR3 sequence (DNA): TGTGCCAGCAGCTTGGGTAGCGGGATCGTTGAGCAGTTCTTC.

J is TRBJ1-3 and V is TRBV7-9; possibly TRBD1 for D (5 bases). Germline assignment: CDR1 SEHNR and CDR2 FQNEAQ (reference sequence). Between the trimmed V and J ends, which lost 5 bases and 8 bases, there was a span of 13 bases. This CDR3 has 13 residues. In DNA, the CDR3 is TGTGCCAGCAGCCCCCACAGGACGGACACCATATATTTT. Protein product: CASSPHRTDTIYF.

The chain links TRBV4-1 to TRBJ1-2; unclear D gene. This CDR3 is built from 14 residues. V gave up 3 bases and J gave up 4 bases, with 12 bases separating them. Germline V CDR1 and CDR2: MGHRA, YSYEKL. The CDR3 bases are TGCGCCAGCAGCCAGTTTGAAGCGGGCTATGGCTACACCTTC. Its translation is CASSQFEAGYGYTF.

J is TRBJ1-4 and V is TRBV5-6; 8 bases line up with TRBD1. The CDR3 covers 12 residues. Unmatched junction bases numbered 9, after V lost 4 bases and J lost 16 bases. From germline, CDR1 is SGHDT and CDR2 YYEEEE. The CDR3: CASSGGTGIRFF. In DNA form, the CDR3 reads TGTGCCAGCAGCGGGGGGACAGGTATCAGGTTTTTT.

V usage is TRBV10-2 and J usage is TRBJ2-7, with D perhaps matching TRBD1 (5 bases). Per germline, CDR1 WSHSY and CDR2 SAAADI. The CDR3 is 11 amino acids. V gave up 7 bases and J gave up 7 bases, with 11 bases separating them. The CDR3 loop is CASMQGREQYV. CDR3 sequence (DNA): TGCGCCAGCATGCAGGGCAGAGAGCAGTACGTC.

CDR3 sequence reads: CAIDTIYGYTF. The DNA for the CDR3 is TGTGCCATCGACACCATTTATGGCTACACCTTC. The chain has TRBV6-5 and TRBJ1-2; D gene ambiguous. Germline lookup yields CDR1 MNHEY and CDR2 SVGAGI. V shed 10 bases and J shed 5 bases, with 11 bases lying between them. CDR3 length equals 11 residues.

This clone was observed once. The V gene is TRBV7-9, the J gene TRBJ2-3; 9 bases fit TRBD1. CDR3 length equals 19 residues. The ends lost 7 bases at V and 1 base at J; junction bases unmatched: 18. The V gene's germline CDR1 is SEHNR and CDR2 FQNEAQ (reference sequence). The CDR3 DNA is TGTGCCAGCACCATATCCCTTCCCCCTACAGGGGGCGGCACAGATACGCAGTATTTT. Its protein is CASTISLPPTGGGTDTQYF. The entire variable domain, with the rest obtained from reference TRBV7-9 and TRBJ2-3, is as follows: DTGVSQNPRHKITKRGQNVTFRCDPISEHNRLYWYRQTLGQGPEFLTYFQNEAQLEKSRLLSDRFSAERPKGSFSTLEIQRTEQGDSAMYLCASTISLPPTGGGTDTQYFGPGTRLTVL.

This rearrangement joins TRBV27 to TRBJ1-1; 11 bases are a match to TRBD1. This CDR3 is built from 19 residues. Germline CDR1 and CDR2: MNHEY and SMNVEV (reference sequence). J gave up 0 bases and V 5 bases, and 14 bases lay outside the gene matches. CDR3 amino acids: CASSLGQGAPSPMNTEAFF. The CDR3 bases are TGTGCCAGCAGTCTTGGACAGGGGGCCCCTTCCCCTATGAACACTGAAGCTTTCTTT.